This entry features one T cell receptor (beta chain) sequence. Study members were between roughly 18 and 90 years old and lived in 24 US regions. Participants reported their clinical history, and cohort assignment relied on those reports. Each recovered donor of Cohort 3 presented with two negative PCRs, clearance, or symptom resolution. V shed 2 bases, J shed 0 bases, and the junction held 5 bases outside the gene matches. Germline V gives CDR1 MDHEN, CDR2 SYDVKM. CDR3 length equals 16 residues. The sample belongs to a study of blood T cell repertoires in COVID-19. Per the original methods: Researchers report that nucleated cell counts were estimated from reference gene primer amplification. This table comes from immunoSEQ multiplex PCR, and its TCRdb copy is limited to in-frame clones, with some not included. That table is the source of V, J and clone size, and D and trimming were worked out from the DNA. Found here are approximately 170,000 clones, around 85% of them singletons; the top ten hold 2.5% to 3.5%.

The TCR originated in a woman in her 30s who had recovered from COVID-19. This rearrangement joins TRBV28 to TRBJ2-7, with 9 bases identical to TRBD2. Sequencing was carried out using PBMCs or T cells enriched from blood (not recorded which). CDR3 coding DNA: TGTGCCAGCAGTTTAGGTCTAGCGGGGAACTCCTACGAGCAGTACTTC. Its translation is CASSLGLAGNSYEQYF.